The clone carrying this T cell receptor beta chain was observed a handful of times. The antigen remains undetermined. The data were produced by immunoSEQ multiplex PCR, yet TCRdb's version contains in-frame clones alone and is incomplete. The table has 130,000 or so clones, 90% to 95% seen once. The sample belongs to a study of T cell responses to AZD1222 COVID-19 vaccine. General study points: Mapped onto spike, vaccine-associated CD4 TCRs spanned it and were dominant at 160-218 and 743-854. Variant regions that are unmutated are reportedly the target of nearly half of spike-specific TCRs.

The CDR3 extends over 15 amino acids. Germline trimming cut 5 bases from V and 7 bases from J; bases unmatched to any gene: 14. Germline V gives CDR1 SGHTA, CDR2 FQGNSA. The TCR sequence derives from an adult in good health. The rearrangement joins TRBV7-2 to TRBJ2-7; 7 nucleotides match TRBD1. The input for sequencing was peripheral blood, taken on day 0 of MenACWY control vaccination. The CDR3 bases are TGTGCCAGCAGCCCCCAATCGGGGACAGCCGGGGAGCAGTACTTC. It codes for CASSPQSGTAGEQYF. Complete variable domain (other parts from reference TRBV7-2 and TRBJ2-7): GAGVSQSPSNKVTEKGKDVELRCDPISGHTALYWYRQSLGQGLEFLIYFQGNSAPDKSGLPSDRFSAERTGGSVSTLTIQRTQQEDSAVYLCASSPQSGTAGEQYFGPGTRLTVT.